Sequencing of this T cell receptor (beta chain) was carried out in a study of T-cell reconstitution after alpha-beta-depleted transplantation in children. The CDR3 runs to 15 residues. Deletions cut 8 bases from V and 2 bases from J, with 17 bases between. The germline V gene encodes CDR1 KGHDR and CDR2 SFDVKD. During its preparation, the TCRbeta library received unique molecular identifiers. TCRdb called the PCR reads again in MiXCR, with one record for every CDR3 protein. This sample has about a million distinct CDR3 sequences; roughly 29% occur once, and the top ten carry more than 25%. Sequenced material: PBMCs, mostly from graft donor cells, taken 360 days after TCRalphabeta/CD19-depleted stem cell transplant. The chain recombines TRBV24-1 with TRBJ2-5; maybe TRBD1 (5 bases). This receptor was identified in a boy younger than two who had a stem cell transplant for SCID, so the T cells may come from the graft donor. The CDR3 coding sequence is TGTGCCACCAAGGCGGAAACAGGCGATCAAGAGACCCAGTACTTC. Residues: CATKAETGDQETQYF.